This record covers a single T cell receptor (beta chain). Its target is unknown. RNA extraction and reverse transcription yielded cDNA as sequencing template. Assay: immunoSEQ multiplex PCR; the TCRdb copy retains only in-frame clones and omits some. The sample consists of some 150,000 clones, approximately 53% of them appearing once. These data come from a study of CD8+ T cells in alopecia areata. General study points: Clarity of TCR sharing across patients fell short of that in mice, possibly HLA-related.

The material sequenced was CD8+ T cells sorted from blood, taken at week 0. This TCR was sampled from a human donor with alopecia areata.

CDR3 protein: CSVYQGGYGYTF. The CDR3 region has the DNA TGCAGCGTTTATCAGGGTGGCTATGGCTACACCTTC. This chain connects TRBV29-1 to TRBJ1-2; D is possibly TRBD1 (5 bases). There are 12 residues in the CDR3. V shed 5 bases and J shed 4 bases, with 11 bases lying between them. The V gene's germline CDR1 is SQVTM and CDR2 ANQGSEA.